Listed below are T cell receptor beta chains from one sample, sequenced in a study of control samples from healthy donors and cancer patients. Profiling relied on immunoSEQ multiplex PCR, and the TCRdb table lists in-frame clones only, not all of them. Of about 180,000 clones in the sample, around nine tenths were seen once. What was sequenced was blood. The receptors were gathered from a man younger than 45 in good health. CDR3s include the opening cysteine and the closing phenylalanine or tryptophan. The D gene is left open where the match is weak. For some rows the clone size is stated as once, few or many, or as a class when expanded; others skip it.

abundance | d_gene | j_gene | v_gene | CDR3aa | CDR3nt
NA | NA | TRBJ1-3 | TRBV11-2 | CASSLDIGSGNTIYF | TGTGCCAGCAGCTTAGATATCGGATCTGGAAACACCATATATTTT
NA | TRBD1 | TRBJ2-4 | TRBV2 | CASNEGTGGLGNIQYF | TGTGCCAGCAACGAAGGGACAGGGGGTTTAGGAAACATTCAGTACTTC
NA | NA | TRBJ1-1 | TRBV5-4 | CASRTGPMNTEAFF | TGTGCCAGCAGGACTGGACCGATGAACACTGAAGCTTTCTTT
NA | NA | TRBJ1-3 | TRBV5-5 | CASSLSNGGYSGNTIYF | TGTGCCAGCAGCTTAAGTAATGGAGGATACTCTGGAAACACCATATATTTT
NA | TRBD1 | TRBJ1-6 | TRBV5-1 | CASSLGTGNSPLHF | TGCGCCAGCAGCTTGGGGACAGGGAATTCACCCCTCCACTTT
few | NA | TRBJ2-3 | TRBV2 | CASSEEEGMGRTQYF | TGTGCCAGCAGTGAAGAGGAGGGAATGGGGAGGACGCAGTATTTT
NA | NA | TRBJ2-7 | TRBV7-9 | CASSLGPRNYEQYF | TGTGCCAGCAGCTTAGGGCCCAGGAACTACGAGCAGTACTTC
once | NA | TRBJ1-3 | TRBV5-1 | CASSLWAQVSGNTIYF | TGCGCCAGCAGCTTGTGGGCACAGGTATCTGGAAACACCATATATTTT
once | NA | TRBJ2-7 | TRBV7-2 | CASSLAASGAYEQYF | TGTGCCAGCAGCTTAGCTGCTTCGGGAGCCTACGAGCAGTACTTC
NA | TRBD1 | TRBJ2-7 | TRBV28 | CASSLGGTGGDEQYF | TGTGCCAGCAGTTTAGGAGGGACAGGGGGCGACGAGCAGTACTTC
NA | NA | TRBJ2-1 | TRBV27 | CASSLFVSSYNEQFF | TGTGCCAGCAGTTTATTCGTGAGCTCCTACAATGAGCAGTTCTTC
once | NA | TRBJ1-2 | TRBV5-1 | CASSPSGLAFSDGYTF | TGCGCCAGCAGTCCGTCGGGCCTCGCCTTTTCCGACGGCTACACCTTC
NA | NA | TRBJ2-3 | TRBV6-1 | CASSELSYTDTQYF | TGTGCCAGCAGTGAATTGTCATACACAGATACGCAGTATTTT
NA | NA | TRBJ2-5 | TRBV5-6 | CASSLRRMGGETQYF | TGTGCCAGCAGCCTTCGTCGCATGGGAGGAGAGACCCAGTACTTC
NA | NA | TRBJ1-5 | TRBV18 | CASSPPWGSNQPQHF | TGTGCCAGCTCACCACCGTGGGGCAGCAATCAGCCCCAGCATTTT
NA | TRBD1 | TRBJ1-3 | TRBV7-9 | CASSYTGDPNTIYF | TGTGCCAGCAGTTACACAGGGGATCCGAACACCATATATTTT
NA | NA | TRBJ1-5 | TRBV6-2/TRBV6-3 | CASSYGASNQPQHF | TGTGCCAGCAGTTACGGGGCCTCCAATCAGCCCCAGCATTTT
once | NA | TRBJ2-7 | TRBV5-1 | CASSPSTYEQYF | TGCGCCAGCAGCCCCAGTACCTACGAGCAGTACTTC
NA | TRBD2 | TRBJ2-1 | TRBV5-4 | CASSRVGLAGLDEQFF | TGTGCCAGCAGCAGGGTGGGGCTAGCGGGGTTGGATGAGCAGTTCTTC
NA | NA | TRBJ2-7 | TRBV30 | CAWGQYRYEQYF | TGTGCCTGGGGGCAATACAGGTACGAGCAGTACTTC
NA | NA | TRBJ1-2 | TRBV18 | CASSPPPGSYGYTF | TGTGCCAGCTCACCACCGCCAGGCTCCTATGGCTACACCTTC
NA | NA | TRBJ1-5 | TRBV3-1/TRBV3-2 | CASSQDSISNQPQHF | TGTGCCAGCAGCCAAGACAGCATTAGCAATCAGCCCCAGCATTTT
NA | NA | TRBJ1-5 | TRBV6-2/TRBV6-3 | CASSAPSGGNQPQHF | TGTGCCAGCAGTGCCCCCTCGGGGGGCAATCAGCCCCAGCATTTT
NA | TRBD1 | TRBJ1-2 | TRBV27 | CASSYLSGTGVSYTF | TGTGCCAGCAGTTACCTCTCCGGGACAGGGGTGAGCTACACCTTC
NA | NA | TRBJ2-7 | TRBV10-2 | CASSDRRRISYEQYF | TGCGCCAGCAGTGACCGCAGACGAATCTCCTACGAGCAGTACTTC
NA | TRBD1 | TRBJ1-5 | TRBV27 | CASRDRGQPQHF | TGTGCCAGCAGGGACAGGGGCCAGCCCCAGCATTTT
NA | NA | TRBJ2-2 | TRBV30 | CAWDSLTSGELFF | TGTGCCTGGGACTCACTAACTAGCGGGGAGCTGTTTTTT
NA | NA | TRBJ2-2 | TRBV5-1 | CASRGQVDTGELFF | TGCGCCAGCCGGGGACAAGTGGACACCGGGGAGCTGTTTTTT
NA | TRBD1 | TRBJ2-7 | TRBV2 | CASRPGTGGGSYEQYF | TGTGCCAGCAGGCCCGGGACAGGGGGCGGGTCCTACGAGCAGTACTTC
NA | TRBD1 | TRBJ1-1 | TRBV27 | CASTHLRTGGLNTEAFF | TGTGCCAGCACCCACCTCCGGACAGGGGGGTTGAACACTGAAGCTTTCTTT
once | NA | TRBJ2-2 | TRBV29-1 | CSVPNDRYTGELFF | TGCAGCGTCCCAAACGACAGGTATACCGGGGAGCTGTTTTTT
NA | NA | TRBJ2-5 | TRBV7-9 | CASSIETQYF | TGTGCCAGCAGCATCGAGACCCAGTACTTC
NA | NA | TRBJ1-1 | TRBV7-3 | CASSLRGNTEAFF | TGTGCCAGCAGCTTAAGGGGGAACACTGAAGCTTTCTTT
NA | NA | TRBJ2-3 | TRBV18 | CASSPGRLTDTQYF | TGTGCCAGCTCACCCGGGAGACTCACAGATACGCAGTATTTT
NA | NA | TRBJ1-2 | TRBV4-3 | CASSQAPNYGYTF | TGCGCCAGCAGCCAAGCCCCTAACTATGGCTACACCTTC
few | TRBD1 | TRBJ1-6 | TRBV5-1 | CASSMGQHRGSPLHF | TGCGCCAGCAGCATGGGACAGCACCGCGGTTCACCCCTCCACTTT
NA | NA | TRBJ1-4 | TRBV4-2 | CASARSTGEKLFF | TGTGCCAGCGCGAGGTCTACAGGAGAAAAACTGTTTTTT
NA | NA | TRBJ2-6 | TRBV3-1/TRBV3-2 | CASSQEGLGANVLTF | TGTGCCAGCAGCCAAGAGGGGCTTGGGGCCAACGTCCTGACTTTC
NA | NA | TRBJ2-2 | TRBV6-6 | CASSYSGNTGELFF | TGTGCCAGCAGTTACTCTGGGAACACCGGGGAGCTGTTTTTT
NA | TRBD2 | TRBJ2-6 | TRBV5-5 | CASTPGGSGANVLTF | TGTGCCAGCACCCCGGGAGGCTCTGGGGCCAACGTCCTGACTTTC
NA | NA | TRBJ1-1 | TRBV5-6 | CASSLGGETEAFF | TGTGCCAGCAGCTTGGGGGGCGAAACTGAAGCTTTCTTT
NA | NA | TRBJ2-1 | TRBV6-2/TRBV6-3 | CASSTRRGGIYNEQFF | TGTGCCAGCAGTACCCGTCGTGGGGGGATTTACAATGAGCAGTTCTTC
NA | TRBD1 | TRBJ1-6 | TRBV5-6 | CASSHGDRENSPLHF | TGTGCCAGCAGCCACGGGGACAGGGAGAATTCACCCCTCCACTTT
NA | NA | TRBJ2-7 | TRBV30 | CAWSVGGGAPDEQYF | TGTGCCTGGAGTGTAGGAGGGGGGGCCCCCGACGAGCAGTACTTC
NA | TRBD2 | TRBJ2-3 | TRBV5-4 | CASSLWGTSGSADTQYF | TGTGCCAGCAGCTTGTGGGGGACTAGCGGGAGTGCAGATACGCAGTATTTT
NA | NA | TRBJ1-1 | TRBV18 | CASSTTANTEAFF | TGTGCCAGCTCAACAACAGCTAACACTGAAGCTTTCTTT
NA | NA | TRBJ2-3 | TRBV7-9 | CAGGAGTSTDTQYF | TGTGCCGGAGGGGCGGGAACTAGCACAGATACGCAGTATTTT
NA | NA | TRBJ2-3 | TRBV19 | CASRGSADTQYF | TGTGCCAGTAGGGGGAGTGCAGATACGCAGTATTTT
NA | NA | TRBJ2-5 | TRBV3-1/TRBV3-2 | CASSRPDSPGETQYF | TGTGCCAGCAGCCGACCCGACAGCCCGGGGGAGACCCAGTACTTC
NA | NA | TRBJ2-1 | TRBV11-2 | CASSLEVLPEQFF | TGTGCCAGCAGCTTAGAGGTCCTCCCGGAGCAGTTCTTC
NA | NA | TRBJ1-1 | TRBV4-1 | CASSQGLTGPGPRTEAFF | TGCGCCAGCAGCCAAGGTCTGACAGGTCCCGGCCCCAGGACTGAAGCTTTCTTT
NA | NA | TRBJ2-7 | TRBV5-1 | CASSLGVGSYEQYF | TGCGCCAGCAGCTTGGGGGTAGGGTCCTACGAGCAGTACTTC
NA | NA | TRBJ2-2 | TRBV6-6 | CASSYSTIRGGELFF | TGTGCCAGCAGTTACTCGACCATCCGTGGTGGGGAGCTGTTTTTT
NA | NA | TRBJ1-4 | TRBV28 | CASSLTTNEKLFF | TGTGCCAGCAGTTTAACAACTAATGAAAAACTGTTTTTT
NA | TRBD2 | TRBJ2-1 | TRBV5-4 | CASSAPGTSVGEFF | TGTGCCAGCAGCGCCCCCGGGACTAGCGTGGGGGAGTTCTTC
few | TRBD2 | TRBJ2-1 | TRBV29-1 | CSVLLAGVKSEQFF | TGCAGCGTGCTACTAGCGGGAGTTAAAAGTGAGCAGTTCTTC
NA | NA | TRBJ1-5 | TRBV6-2/TRBV6-3 | CASSSSDRSDQPQHF | NA
once | NA | TRBJ1-3 | TRBV30 | CAWSTGGSGNTIYF | TGTGCCTGGAGTACCGGCGGCTCTGGAAACACCATATATTTT
NA | NA | TRBJ1-1 | TRBV12-3/TRBV12-4 | CASSSGTLRRAFF | TGTGCCAGCAGTTCTGGGACACTCAGGAGAGCTTTCTTT